Given below is one TCR beta chain in context. Its antigen remains unidentified. These data originate in a study of OX40 agonist ivuxolimab in advanced cancers. General study findings and limits: The study observed clonal expansion of CD4+ and CD8+ blood T cells by week 6 at 0.1 to 3.0 mg/kg.

Autoimmune disease history or systemic immunosuppression barred patients. Assay used: immunoSEQ multiplex PCR; TCRdb lists only in-frame clones, some missing. The table includes tens of thousands of clones, approximately 77% detected once. The length of the CDR3 is 14 residues. Germline CDR1 reads LNHNV; CDR2 reads YYDKDF (reference sequence). The junction had 2 bases not matched to a gene; V was cut back by 0 bases and J by 5 bases. This chain joins TRBV15 and TRBJ2-5, with 8 nucleotides matching TRBD1. The receptor was isolated from an adult with an advanced solid tumor such as melanoma, head and neck, liver or kidney cancer. This specimen consisted of CD4+ or CD8+ T cells sorted from blood, obtained in a trial of the OX40 agonist ivuxolimab. The CDR3 loop is CATSRDRQGETQYF. The CDR3 region has the DNA TGTGCCACCAGCAGAGATAGACAGGGGGAGACCCAGTACTTC. Filled out from reference TRBV15 and TRBJ2-5, the complete variable domain reads DAMVIQNPRYQVTQFGKPVTLSCSQTLNHNVMYWYQQKSSQAPKLLFHYYDKDFNNEADTPDNFQSRRPNTSFCFLDIRSPGLGDTAMYLCATSRDRQGETQYFGPGTRLLVL.